This T cell receptor (beta chain) is drawn from a study of cytomegalovirus exposure and HLA in healthy donors. Study results and caveats: As was reported, the classifier diagnosed cytomegalovirus status with high specificity and sensitivity. Roughly uniform depth of sequencing across donors was assumed in presence/absence analyses. Among the sequence variants, a highly shared cluster was likely an artifact of sequencing. A missense DCLRE1C variant was associated with V- and J-gene trimming of TCR beta chains in a later analysis, and an independent cohort replicated the association.

Primers included in the PCR were 60 Vbeta and 13 Jbeta primers. Data came from immunoSEQ multiplex PCR; TCRdb stores just in-frame clones and leaves some out. The data hold over 50,000 clones, with 80% to 90% observed a single time. For this clone: Its antigen is still unknown.

The junction had 10 bases not matched to a gene; V was cut back by 5 bases and J by 5 bases. CDR1 is SNHLY, CDR2 FYNNEI, per germline. The CDR3 consists of 15 residues. J is TRBJ2-5 and V is TRBV2, with 8 bases matching TRBD2. The source is a man in his late teens or twenties in good health and CMV-seronegative. Specimen: PBMCs. CDR3 coding DNA: TGTGCCAGCAGTCTCGGGGGGGTCCGTATGGAGACCCAGTACTTC. This encodes CASSLGGVRMETQYF.